This T cell receptor beta chain was sequenced in a study of blood T cell repertoires in COVID-19. Study summary: Some COVID-19 samples were acute and others convalescent; all came from the United States, Italy and Spain.

V was shortened by 0 bases and J by 8 bases, with 15 bases between the two germline ends. The length of the CDR3 is 15 residues. Germline CDR1 is SGDLS and CDR2 is YYNGEE. This clone has only one observation. Clones were read by immunoSEQ multiplex PCR, and TCRdb kept only the in-frame ones, dropping some. The sample lists some 170,000 clones, 80% to 90% occurring once. Sequencing was carried out using peripheral blood. This chain uses TRBV9 with TRBJ2-1; TRBD2 might be the D (6 bases). The sequence was collected from a woman aged 45-60 years with acute or convalescent COVID-19. The CDR3 is CASSVDWGVGDEQFF. The CDR3 DNA is TGTGCCAGCAGCGTAGATTGGGGGGTGGGCGATGAGCAGTTCTTC.